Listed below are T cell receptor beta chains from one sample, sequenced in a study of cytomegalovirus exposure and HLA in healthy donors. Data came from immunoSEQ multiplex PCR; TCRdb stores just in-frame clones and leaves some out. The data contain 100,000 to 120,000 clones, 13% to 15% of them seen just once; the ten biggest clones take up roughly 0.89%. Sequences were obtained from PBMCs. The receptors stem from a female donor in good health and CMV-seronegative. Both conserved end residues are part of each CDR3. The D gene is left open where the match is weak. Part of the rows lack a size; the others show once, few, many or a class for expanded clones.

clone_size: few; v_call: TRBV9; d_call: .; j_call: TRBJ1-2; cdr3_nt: TGTGCCAGCAGCGTAGGGGGGGACCCTAACTATGGCTACACCTTC; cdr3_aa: CASSVGGDPNYGYTF
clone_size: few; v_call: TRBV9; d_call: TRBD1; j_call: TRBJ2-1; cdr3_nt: TGTGCCAGCAGCGCCGACAGGGGCGGTGAGCAGTTCTTC; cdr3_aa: CASSADRGGEQFF
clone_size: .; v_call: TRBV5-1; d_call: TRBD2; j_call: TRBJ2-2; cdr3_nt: TGCGCCAGCAGCTCTACTAGCGGGTTGAACACCGGGGAGCTGTTTTTT; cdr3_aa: CASSSTSGLNTGELFF
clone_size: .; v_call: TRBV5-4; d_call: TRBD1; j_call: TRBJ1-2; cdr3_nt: TGTGCCAGCAGCTTGGTCGGGACAGGGGGCGGCTACACCTTC; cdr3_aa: CASSLVGTGGGYTF
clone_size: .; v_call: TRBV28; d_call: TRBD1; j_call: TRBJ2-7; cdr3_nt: TGTGCCAGCAGTCCGAGACAGGGATCTATTCTCGCGGACGAGCAGTACTTC; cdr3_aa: CASSPRQGSILADEQYF
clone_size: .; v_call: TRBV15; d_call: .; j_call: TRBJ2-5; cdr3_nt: TGTGCCACCAGCAGAGAGTGGACACACCAAGAGACCCAGTACTTC; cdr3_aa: CATSREWTHQETQYF
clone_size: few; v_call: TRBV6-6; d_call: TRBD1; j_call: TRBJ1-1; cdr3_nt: TGTGCCAGCAGTGTGGGGGACAGGGCTTATCCTGAAGCTTTCTTT; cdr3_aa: CASSVGDRAYPEAFF
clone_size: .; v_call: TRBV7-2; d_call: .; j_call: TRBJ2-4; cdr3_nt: TGTGCCAGCAGCTTCAGGTTGTCAAACATTCAGTACTTC; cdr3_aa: CASSFRLSNIQYF
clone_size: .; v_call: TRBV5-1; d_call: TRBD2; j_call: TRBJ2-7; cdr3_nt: TGCGCCAGCAGCCCAACTAGCGGGAGTGTCGAGCAGTACTTC; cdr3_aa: CASSPTSGSVEQYF
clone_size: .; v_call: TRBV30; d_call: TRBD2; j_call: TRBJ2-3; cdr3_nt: TGTGCCTGGAACCGACTAGCGGGGGGGTCAGATACGCAGTATTTT; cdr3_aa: CAWNRLAGGSDTQYF
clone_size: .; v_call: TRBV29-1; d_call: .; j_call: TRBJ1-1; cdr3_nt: TGCAGCGGGGGGCAGGGAGGGAGTATGAGCACTGAAGCTTTCTTT; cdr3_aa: CSGGQGGSMSTEAFF
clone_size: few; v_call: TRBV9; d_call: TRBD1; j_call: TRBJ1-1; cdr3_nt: TGTGCCAGCAGCGTCTCCCAGGGGGCAATCTCTGAAGCTTTCTTT; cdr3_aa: CASSVSQGAISEAFF
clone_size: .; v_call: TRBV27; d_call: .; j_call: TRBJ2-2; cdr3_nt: TGTGCCAGCAGTTTATGGAGTTCTGGGAACACCGGGGAGCTGTTTTTT; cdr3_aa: CASSLWSSGNTGELFF
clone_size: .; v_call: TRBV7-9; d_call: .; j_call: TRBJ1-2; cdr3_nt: TGTGCCAGCAGCTTACACTCTCCCTATGGCTACACCTTC; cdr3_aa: CASSLHSPYGYTF
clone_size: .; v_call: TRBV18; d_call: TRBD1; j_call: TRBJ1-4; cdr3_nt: TGTGCCAGCTCACCAAGGGCAGGGGGTATTTCGTTTTTT; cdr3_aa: CASSPRAGGISFF
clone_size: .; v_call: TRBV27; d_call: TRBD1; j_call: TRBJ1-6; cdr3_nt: TGTGCCAGCAGTTTATGGACAGGAAGCAAACTCTATAATTCACCCCTCCACTTT; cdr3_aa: CASSLWTGSKLYNSPLHF
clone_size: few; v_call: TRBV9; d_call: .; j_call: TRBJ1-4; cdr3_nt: TGTGCCAGCAGCGTAAGGGCCACAGGTACGGATGAAAAACTGTTTTTT; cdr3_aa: CASSVRATGTDEKLFF
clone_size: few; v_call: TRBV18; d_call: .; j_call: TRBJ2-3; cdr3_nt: TGTGCCAGCTCATCCCGGTGGGAGGAAACAGATACGCAGTATTTT; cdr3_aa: CASSSRWEETDTQYF
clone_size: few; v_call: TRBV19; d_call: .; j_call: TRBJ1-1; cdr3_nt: TGTGCCAGTAGTATATCCGAGACAGCTGAAGCTTTCTTT; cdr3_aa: CASSISETAEAFF
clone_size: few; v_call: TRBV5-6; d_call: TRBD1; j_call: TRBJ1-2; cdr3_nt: TGTGCCAGCAGCCCGCAGGGACAGGGGGGCTATGGCTACACCTTC; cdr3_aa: CASSPQGQGGYGYTF
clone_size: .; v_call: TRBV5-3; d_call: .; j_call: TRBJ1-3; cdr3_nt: TGTGCCAGAAGGCCGGGGGACGGTGGCCCCTCCGCAAACACCATATATTTT; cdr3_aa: CARRPGDGGPSANTIYF
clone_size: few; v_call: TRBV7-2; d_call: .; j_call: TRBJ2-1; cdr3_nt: TGTGCCAGCAGCTTAGCAGGCGGAATATACAATGAGCAGTTCTTC; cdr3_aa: CASSLAGGIYNEQFF
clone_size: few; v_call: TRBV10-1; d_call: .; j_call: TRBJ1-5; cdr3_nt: TGCGCCAGCAAAGCTCAGGGAACGTTGATGGATCAGCCCCAGCATTTT; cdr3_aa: CASKAQGTLMDQPQHF
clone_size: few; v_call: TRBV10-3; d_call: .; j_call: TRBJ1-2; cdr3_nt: TGTGCCATCAGTGATTCGGACGGAACAATCGCGGGGGGCTACACCTTC; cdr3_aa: CAISDSDGTIAGGYTF
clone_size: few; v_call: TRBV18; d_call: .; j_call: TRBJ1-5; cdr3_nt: TGTGCCAGCTCACCTCCGGGGGGCAATCAGCCCCAGCATTTT; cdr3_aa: CASSPPGGNQPQHF
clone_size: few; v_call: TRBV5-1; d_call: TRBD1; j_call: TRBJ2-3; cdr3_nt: TGCGCCAGCAGCTTGGCCGTCTCAAGGGGGCCCTTTGGTGGCACAGATACGCAGTATTTT; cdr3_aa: CASSLAVSRGPFGGTDTQYF
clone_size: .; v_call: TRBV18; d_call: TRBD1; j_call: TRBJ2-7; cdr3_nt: TGTGCCAGCTCACCGGGGACAGGCCAACCTTACGAGCAGTACTTC; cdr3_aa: CASSPGTGQPYEQYF
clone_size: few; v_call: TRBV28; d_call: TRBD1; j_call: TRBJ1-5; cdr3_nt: TGTGCCAGCAGTACTCTGACAGGGGTTAGCAATCAGCCCCAGCATTTT; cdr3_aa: CASSTLTGVSNQPQHF
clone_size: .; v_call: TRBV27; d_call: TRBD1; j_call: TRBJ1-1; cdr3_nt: TGTGCCAGCAGTTCCTACAGGGGAAAGGGAAACATGAACACTGAAGCTTTCTTT; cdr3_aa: CASSSYRGKGNMNTEAFF
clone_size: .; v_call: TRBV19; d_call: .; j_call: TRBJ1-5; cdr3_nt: TGTGCCAGTAGCTTGAACAGGGACAATCAGCCCCAGCATTTT; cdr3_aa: CASSLNRDNQPQHF
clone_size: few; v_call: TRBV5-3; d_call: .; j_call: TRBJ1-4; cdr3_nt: TGTGCCAGAAGCCCCGGACAGCCCGCTGAAAAACTGTTTTTT; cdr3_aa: CARSPGQPAEKLFF
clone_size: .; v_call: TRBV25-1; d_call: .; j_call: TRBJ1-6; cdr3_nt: TGTGCCAGCAGTGACGCAGGGACAAGTTCACCCCTCCACTTT; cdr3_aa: CASSDAGTSSPLHF
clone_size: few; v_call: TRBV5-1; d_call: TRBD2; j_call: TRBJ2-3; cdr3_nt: TGCGCCAGCAGCTCGACTAGCGGGAGTTCAGATACGCAGTATTTT; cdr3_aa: CASSSTSGSSDTQYF
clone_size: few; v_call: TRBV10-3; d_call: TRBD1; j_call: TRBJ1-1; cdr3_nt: TGTGCCATCAGTCGTACAACTACAGGGGGCTCTGGGGACACTGAAGCTTTCTTT; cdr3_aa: CAISRTTTGGSGDTEAFF
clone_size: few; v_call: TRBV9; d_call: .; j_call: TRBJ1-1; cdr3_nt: TGTGCCAGCAGCGTAGCCGGGTTGAACACTGAAGCTTTCTTT; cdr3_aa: CASSVAGLNTEAFF
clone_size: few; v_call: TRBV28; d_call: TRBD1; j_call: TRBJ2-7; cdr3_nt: TGTGCCAGCAGTTTTTTCCCGGACAGGAGCTCCTACGAGCAGTACTTC; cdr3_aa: CASSFFPDRSSYEQYF
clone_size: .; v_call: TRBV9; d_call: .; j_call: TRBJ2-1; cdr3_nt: TGTGCCAGCGGGAGAGATCATAGTAGTGTGGGCAATGAGCAGTTCTTC; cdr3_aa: CASGRDHSSVGNEQFF
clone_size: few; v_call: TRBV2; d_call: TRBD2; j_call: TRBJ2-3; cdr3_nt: TGTGCCAGCACCGAACGGCGGGGGGGCGAAGATACGCAGTATTTT; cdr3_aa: CASTERRGGEDTQYF